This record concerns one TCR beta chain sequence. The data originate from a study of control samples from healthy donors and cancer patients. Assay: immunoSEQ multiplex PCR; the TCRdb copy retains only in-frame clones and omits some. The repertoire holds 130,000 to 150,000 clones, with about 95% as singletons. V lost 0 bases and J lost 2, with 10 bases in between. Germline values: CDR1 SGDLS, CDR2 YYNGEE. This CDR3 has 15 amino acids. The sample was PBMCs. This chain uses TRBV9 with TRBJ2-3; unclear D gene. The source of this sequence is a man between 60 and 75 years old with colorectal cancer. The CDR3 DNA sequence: TGTGCCAGCAGCGTAGACTTCGGGCCCACAGATACGCAGTATTTT. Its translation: CASSVDFGPTDTQYF.